This is a list of T cell receptor beta chains from one sample in a study of technical replicates of blood from a handful of donors. Clones were read by immunoSEQ multiplex PCR, and TCRdb kept only the in-frame ones, dropping some. The sample records tens of thousands of clones, around nine tenths being singletons. The source material was T cells isolated from PBMCs. The receptor set was obtained from a human donor in good health. The CDR3 runs from the conserved cysteine through the conserved F or W. The D gene is left open where the match is weak. Rows give clone size only sometimes, using once, few, many, or a class for an expanded clone.

j_gene,abundance,d_gene,v_gene,CDR3aa,CDR3nt
TRBJ2-3,few,TRBD2,TRBV2,CASSRRAGEGTDTQYF,TGTGCCAGCAGTCGACGGGCGGGGGAGGGCACAGATACGCAGTATTTT
TRBJ2-2,NA,NA,TRBV5-1,CASSLRTYTGELFF,TGCGCCAGCAGCTTGAGGACTTACACCGGGGAGCTGTTTTTT
TRBJ2-7,NA,NA,TRBV30,CAWEIGVEQYF,TGTGCCTGGGAGATCGGAGTCGAGCAGTACTTC
TRBJ1-2,once,TRBD1,TRBV7-9,CASSLAEWTGGRDGYTF,TGTGCCAGCAGCTTAGCCGAATGGACAGGGGGGAGGGATGGCTACACCTTC
TRBJ2-3,once,TRBD2,TRBV5-6,CASSNGLAGITDTQYF,TGTGCCAGCAGCAACGGACTAGCGGGAATCACAGATACGCAGTATTTT
TRBJ1-6,once,NA,TRBV2,CASSAMVLAALHF,TGTGCCAGCAGTGCGATGGTTTTGGCGGCCCTCCACTTT
TRBJ1-2,NA,NA,TRBV5-6,CASRQGGTYGYTF,TGTGCCAGCCGACAAGGGGGAACTTATGGCTACACCTTC
TRBJ1-2,NA,TRBD1,TRBV6-5,CASSGDRGPYGYTF,TGTGCCAGCAGTGGGGACAGGGGGCCCTATGGCTACACCTTC
TRBJ1-1,NA,TRBD1,TRBV5-4,CASSFGTGAKTEAFF,TGTGCCAGCAGCTTCGGTACAGGGGCTAAAACTGAAGCTTTCTTT
TRBJ2-5,NA,NA,TRBV25-1,CASSVLSGNQETQYF,TGTGCCAGCAGTGTCCTCTCGGGGAACCAAGAGACCCAGTACTTC
TRBJ2-7,NA,NA,TRBV27,CASSFHRESYEQYF,TGTGCCAGCAGTTTCCACAGGGAGTCCTACGAGCAGTACTTC
TRBJ1-2,NA,NA,TRBV7-6,CASSFGPNYGYTF,TGTGCCAGCAGCTTTGGGCCTAACTATGGCTACACCTTC
TRBJ1-6,NA,NA,TRBV5-1,CASSVGHSNSPLHF,TGCGCCAGCAGCGTGGGACATTCCAATTCACCCCTCCACTTT
TRBJ2-7,once,NA,TRBV5-1,CASSLGTEVSYEQYF,TGCGCCAGCAGCTTGGGGACAGAAGTCTCCTACGAGCAGTACTTC
TRBJ2-5,NA,NA,TRBV10-1,CASSGDSETQYF,TGCGCCAGCAGTGGAGATTCGGAGACCCAGTACTTC
TRBJ1-2,NA,NA,TRBV5-1,CASIPQPGHNYGYTF,TGCGCCAGCATCCCTCAACCGGGACACAACTATGGCTACACCTTC
TRBJ2-1,NA,TRBD2,TRBV5-4,CASSLVGTSVLDEQFF,TGTGCCAGCAGCTTGGTGGGGACTAGCGTTCTGGATGAGCAGTTCTTC
TRBJ1-6,NA,NA,TRBV7-9,CASSLEGGGYSPLHF,TGTGCCAGCAGCTTAGAGGGAGGGGGGTATTCACCCCTCCACTTT
TRBJ2-7,NA,TRBD2,TRBV9,CASSVAGTSGYEQYF,TGTGCCAGCAGCGTAGCAGGGACTAGCGGATACGAGCAGTACTTC
TRBJ2-3,NA,NA,TRBV6-5,CATKQGSTDTQYF,TGTGCCACCAAACAGGGCTCGACAGATACGCAGTATTTT
TRBJ2-3,NA,NA,TRBV4-2,CASSPRFAGYADTQYF,TGTGCCAGCAGCCCCAGATTTGCGGGATACGCAGATACGCAGTATTTT
TRBJ2-5,NA,NA,TRBV5-4,CASSPRGQETQYF,TGTGCCAGCAGCCCAAGGGGGCAAGAGACCCAGTACTTC
TRBJ2-5,NA,NA,TRBV7-6,CASSSTFRDKKETQYF,TGTGCCAGCAGTTCCACTTTCCGGGACAAGAAAGAGACCCAGTACTTC
TRBJ2-2,NA,TRBD2,TRBV29-1,CSVEISGRARDGELFF,TGCAGCGTCGAGATTAGCGGGAGGGCCCGTGACGGGGAGCTGTTTTTT
TRBJ2-4,NA,TRBD1,TRBV11-2,CASSPDRGLMDIQYF,TGTGCCAGCAGCCCTGACAGGGGCCTGATGGACATTCAGTACTTC
TRBJ2-1,NA,NA,TRBV13,CASSEGRYNEQFF,TGTGCCAGCAGCGAGGGCCGCTACAATGAGCAGTTCTTC
TRBJ2-7,NA,NA,TRBV6-6,CASNYNPNYEQYF,TGTGCCAGCAACTACAACCCTAATTACGAGCAGTACTTC
TRBJ2-5,NA,NA,TRBV5-1,CASSPERGLETQYF,TGCGCCAGCAGCCCAGAAAGGGGTTTAGAGACCCAGTACTTC
TRBJ2-5,few,TRBD1,TRBV2,CASTSRQGQETQYF,TGTGCCAGCACCTCGAGACAGGGGCAAGAGACCCAGTACTTC
TRBJ1-1,NA,NA,TRBV4-1,CASSQGPQVRTEAFF,TGCGCCAGCAGCCAAGGCCCACAGGTTCGCACTGAAGCTTTCTTT
TRBJ1-1,NA,NA,TRBV7-9,CASSQDRRSEAFF,TGTGCCAGCAGTCAAGACAGGAGGTCTGAAGCTTTCTTT
TRBJ2-7,NA,TRBD1,TRBV28,CASGEQGAWVGEKYF,TGTGCCAGCGGAGAACAGGGGGCCTGGGTGGGGGAGAAGTACTTC
TRBJ1-5,NA,NA,TRBV4-1,CASSQRQLYSNQPQHF,TGCGCCAGCAGCCAACGACAGCTTTATAGCAATCAGCCCCAGCATTTT
TRBJ1-5,NA,NA,TRBV27,CASSPMNQPQHF,TGTGCCAGCAGTCCTATGAATCAGCCCCAGCATTTT
TRBJ2-2,NA,NA,TRBV7-6,CASSFLVGGNTGELFF,TGTGCCAGCAGCTTCCTAGTGGGGGGTAACACCGGGGAGCTGTTTTTT
TRBJ2-7,NA,TRBD2,TRBV4-2,CASSQTSGGPYEQYF,TGTGCCAGCAGCCAAACTAGCGGGGGGCCCTACGAGCAGTACTTC
TRBJ2-2,NA,TRBD2,TRBV7-3,CASSPSGGNFGELFF,TGTGCCAGCAGCCCAAGCGGGGGGAATTTCGGGGAGCTGTTTTTT
TRBJ2-1,NA,NA,TRBV29-1,CSVEYLASWSYNEQFF,TGCAGCGTTGAATACCTCGCGTCTTGGTCCTACAATGAGCAGTTCTTC
TRBJ2-7,NA,TRBD2,TRBV6-6,CASSTTSGGSYEQYF,TGTGCCAGCAGTACGACTAGCGGGGGTTCCTACGAGCAGTACTTC